Listed below are T cell receptor beta chains from one sample, sequenced in a study of patients with pleural tuberculosis. TCRdb reanalysed the reads using MiXCR and keeps one entry per CDR3 protein. The data hold about 30,000 distinct CDR3 sequences, with 15% to 20% observed a single time. The sample comprised peripheral blood. These TCRs come from a human donor with pleural tuberculosis. CDR3s include the opening cysteine and the closing phenylalanine or tryptophan. D genes are given only for firm matches. Size tells how often a clone was seen (once, few, many) or the class of an expanded clone, and some rows leave it out.

v_call: TRBV20-1
d_call: TRBD1
j_call: TRBJ1-1
clone_size: many
cdr3_nt: TGCAATGCTCGCCCACCCAGGGGGCTAGACACTGAAGCTTTCTTT
cdr3_aa: CNARPPRGLDTEAFF

v_call: TRBV9
d_call: TRBD1
j_call: TRBJ2-1
clone_size: many
cdr3_nt: TGTGCCAGCAGCTTAGGGACAGGGGGCGGTGAGCAGTTCTTC
cdr3_aa: CASSLGTGGGEQFF

v_call: TRBV20-1
d_call: TRBD1
j_call: TRBJ1-1
clone_size: many
cdr3_nt: TGCAGTGCCCATCCTACAGGGGGGGACACTGAAGCTTTCTTT
cdr3_aa: CSAHPTGGDTEAFF

v_call: TRBV25-1
d_call: TRBD1
j_call: TRBJ2-2
clone_size: many
cdr3_nt: TGTGCCAGCCGAGAGGGGGCTTTTGACACCGGGGAGCTGTTTTTT
cdr3_aa: CASREGAFDTGELFF

v_call: TRBV6-1
d_call: .
j_call: TRBJ1-3
clone_size: many
cdr3_nt: TGTGCCAGCAGTTTCCAAACAGGGGGAAACACCATATATTTT
cdr3_aa: CASSFQTGGNTIYF

v_call: TRBV25-1
d_call: .
j_call: TRBJ1-1
clone_size: .
cdr3_nt: TGTGCCAGCAGCGAATCCCAGGTTGAAGCTCTCTTT
cdr3_aa: CASSESQVEALF

v_call: TRBV4-1
d_call: .
j_call: TRBJ1-5
clone_size: many
cdr3_nt: TGCGCCAGCAGCGCCCGGGCTAATAGCAATCAGCCCCAGCATTTT
cdr3_aa: CASSARANSNQPQHF

v_call: TRBV10-1
d_call: TRBD2
j_call: TRBJ2-5
clone_size: many
cdr3_nt: TGCGCCAGCAGTGAGGCGGGAGTGAGCGGAAACGTGGAGACCCAGTACTTC
cdr3_aa: CASSEAGVSGNVETQYF

v_call: TRBV5-1
d_call: .
j_call: TRBJ2-1
clone_size: many
cdr3_nt: TGCGCCAGCAGCGCCGGGACTGGCAATTACAATGAGCAGTTCTTC
cdr3_aa: CASSAGTGNYNEQFF

v_call: TRBV12-3/TRBV12-4
d_call: .
j_call: TRBJ2-5
clone_size: many
cdr3_nt: TGTGCCAGCAGTTTAAGGGGAGTCGGTCAAGAGACCCAGTACTTC
cdr3_aa: CASSLRGVGQETQYF

v_call: TRBV20-1
d_call: .
j_call: TRBJ2-3
clone_size: .
cdr3_nt: TGCAGTGCTAGAGATACGCAGTATTTT
cdr3_aa: CSARDTQYF

v_call: TRBV19
d_call: .
j_call: TRBJ1-3
clone_size: many
cdr3_nt: TGTGCCAGTAGTGCGCGCCAACAAGCCGCCGCGAGAAACACCATATATTTT
cdr3_aa: CASSARQQAAARNTIYF

v_call: TRBV4-2
d_call: .
j_call: TRBJ1-1
clone_size: many
cdr3_nt: TGTGCCAGCAGCCAAGAGGAGGTACCTAAAGCTTTCTTT
cdr3_aa: CASSQEEVPKAFF

v_call: TRBV2
d_call: .
j_call: TRBJ2-1
clone_size: many
cdr3_nt: TGTGCCAGCAGATCATACAATGAGCAGTTCTTC
cdr3_aa: CASRSYNEQFF

v_call: TRBV4-1
d_call: .
j_call: TRBJ1-5
clone_size: many
cdr3_nt: TGCGCCAGCAGCCAAGTAGGAAATCAGCCCCAGCATTTT
cdr3_aa: CASSQVGNQPQHF

v_call: TRBV28
d_call: .
j_call: TRBJ2-7
clone_size: many
cdr3_nt: TGTGCCAGCTTTGACAGGCGCATGCAGTACTTC
cdr3_aa: CASFDRRMQYF

v_call: TRBV6-6
d_call: .
j_call: TRBJ1-6
clone_size: .
cdr3_nt: TGTGCCAGCGGTTACGGGGTGGGGGGTTCGCCCCTCCACTTT
cdr3_aa: CASGYGVGGSPLHF

v_call: TRBV7-9
d_call: .
j_call: TRBJ1-1
clone_size: many
cdr3_nt: TGTGCCAGCAGCCCACTACAAAGGGGGAGTGCGAACACTGAAGCTTTCTTT
cdr3_aa: CASSPLQRGSANTEAFF